Listed here are 26 T cell receptor beta chains from one sample, sequenced in a study of response to subunit inactivated influenza vaccine. From the RT-PCR reads, TCRdb called clonotypes with MiXCR, one entry per CDR3 protein. This sample has 500,000 to 600,000 distinct CDR3 sequences, with over 10% found just once. The sequences come from PBMCs from blood, collected roughly 45 days after vaccination. The source is a man between 50 and 59 years old who received an inactivated influenza vaccine.

The table lists this clonotype with many counts. The gene calls are TRBV15 and TRBJ2-1; the match to TRBD2 covers 9 bases. The germline V gene encodes CDR1 LNHNV and CDR2 YYDKDF (reference sequence). CDR3 size: 16 residues. V gave up 1 base and J gave up 4 bases; unmatched junction bases: 5. The DNA for the CDR3 is TGTGCCACCAGCAGAGGTGGCGGGGGGGGTTACAATGAGCAGTTCTTC. Translating gives CATSRGGGGGYNEQFF. Full variable domain (missing parts from reference TRBV15 and TRBJ2-1): DAMVIQNPRYQVTQFGKPVTLSCSQTLNHNVMYWYQQKSSQAPKLLFHYYDKDFNNEADTPDNFQSRRPNTSFCFLDIRSPGLGDTAMYLCATSRGGGGGYNEQFFGPGTRLTVL.

The chain links TRBV4-3 to TRBJ2-1; the match to TRBD2 covers 10 bases. Looked up from germline, CDR1 is LGHNA and CDR2 is YSLEER. The CDR3 is made up of 16 amino acids. The ends lost 0 bases at V and 10 bases at J; junction bases unmatched: 9. CDR3 sequence: CASSQEPAGGSGEQFF. In nucleotides, the CDR3 is TGCGCCAGCAGCCAAGAGCCAGCGGGGGGGTCCGGGGAGCAGTTCTTC.

This chain connects TRBV7-9 to TRBJ2-7, with D possibly being TRBD1 (6 bases). The CDR3 has 15 residues. Germline assignment: CDR1 SEHNR and CDR2 FQNEAQ (reference sequence). Trimming pared 5 bases from V and 3 bases from J, leaving 17 bases between. The CDR3 here is CASSEKMGHNYEQYF. The DNA for the CDR3 is TGTGCCAGCAGCGAGAAGATGGGACACAACTACGAGCAGTACTTC.

The J gene is TRBJ2-1, the V gene TRBV29-1, with D maybe TRBD1 (6 bases). The CDR3 runs 12 residues. V was cut by 5 bases and J by 8 bases, with 13 bases left in between. The V gene's germline CDR1 is SQVTM and CDR2 ANQGSEA. The CDR3 coding sequence is TGCAGCGTTTCAGGGGTCGGATATGAGCAGTTCTTC. Its translation is CSVSGVGYEQFF.

This clonotype was seen a handful of times. The chain is built from TRBV4-1 and TRBJ1-1; TRBD1 might be the D (6 bases). The CDR3 covers 15 residues. V was trimmed by 1 base and J by 9 bases, leaving 18 bases between them. The V gene's germline CDR1 is MGHRA and CDR2 YSYEKL. Here the CDR3 reads CASSQVGWQGTQAFF. The CDR3 coding sequence is TGCGCCAGCAGCCAAGTGGGATGGCAGGGGACCCAAGCTTTCTTT.

There are many counts of this clonotype. This rearrangement joins TRBV11-2 to TRBJ2-1, with D possibly being TRBD1 (6 bases). The CDR3 runs to 13 residues. The germline CDR1 and CDR2 sequences are SGHAT and FQNNGV. V lost 5 bases and J lost 7, with 12 bases in between. CDR3 sequence reads: CASSNLTGNEQFF. The CDR3 DNA reads TGTGCCAGCAGCAACCTTACAGGGAATGAGCAGTTCTTC.

The V gene is TRBV27, the J gene TRBJ2-1, with TRBD2 matching over 8 bases. The CDR3 is made up of 15 amino acids. V lost 5 bases and J lost 6; bases outside the gene matches: 9. CDR1 is MNHEY, CDR2 SMNVEV, per germline (reference sequence). In DNA form, the CDR3 reads TGTGCCAGCAGTCCAACACCGGGACTAGTCAATGAGCAGTTCTTC. Encoded protein: CASSPTPGLVNEQFF.

This clonotype was counted ten times or more. The CDR3 here is CASSQENRRWAPLHF. For the CDR3, the DNA is TGCGCCAGCAGCCAAGAGAACCGGAGATGGGCACCCCTCCACTTT. The chain carries TRBV4-3 and TRBJ1-6; D remains unclear. The germline CDR1 and CDR2 sequences are LGHNA and YSLEER. This CDR3 is 15 amino acids long. The V end was cut by 0 bases, the J end by 11 bases, with 14 bases between.

V is TRBV18 and J is TRBJ2-3; the D gene is possibly TRBD2 (7 bases). Germline CDR1 is KGHSH and CDR2 is LQKENI. V was shortened by 3 bases and J by 5 bases, with 21 bases between the two germline ends. The CDR3 is 17 amino acids. The DNA for the CDR3 is TGTGCCAGCTCACCGAATCCACCGGGGGCGGGAGTAGATACGCAGTATTTT. Translating it yields CASSPNPPGAGVDTQYF.

This chain uses TRBV7-9 with TRBJ2-1; D may be TRBD2 (5 bases). V lost 6 bases and J lost 0, with 15 bases in between. CDR3 length equals 16 residues. Germline assignment: CDR1 SEHNR and CDR2 FQNEAQ (reference sequence). The CDR3 sequence: CASRPPGSSSYNEQFF. As DNA, the CDR3 is TGTGCCAGCAGGCCCCCGGGGTCGAGCTCCTACAATGAGCAGTTCTTC.

The chain combines TRBV9 with TRBJ2-1; D remains ambiguous. The germline V gene encodes CDR1 SGDLS and CDR2 YYNGEE. The V and J ends lost 3 bases and 6 bases respectively, with 16 bases between them. The CDR3 has 15 amino acids. The CDR3 bases are TGTGCCAGCAGCGGTAGTAGTCCCAGGAGCAATGAGCAGTTCTTC. It codes for CASSGSSPRSNEQFF.

This clonotype has more than one count but fewer than ten. The rearrangement uses TRBV7-9 and TRBJ2-3, with D unclear. V lost 2 bases to trimming and J lost 5 bases, with 14 bases between them. Germline V CDR1 and CDR2: SEHNR, FQNEAQ (reference sequence). CDR3 size: 15 residues. The CDR3 sequence: CASSLSSAVGDTQYF. The CDR3 region has the DNA TGTGCCAGCAGCTTATCCTCAGCTGTGGGAGATACGCAGTATTTT.

This clonotype was counted only a few times. The V gene is TRBV4-3, the J gene TRBJ2-5, with 8 bases aligning to TRBD1. Germline values: CDR1 LGHNA, CDR2 YSLEER. Germline trimming cut 0 bases from V and 1 base from J; bases unmatched to any gene: 7. The CDR3 totals 17 residues. Here the CDR3 reads CASSQDLAGGSQETQYF. CDR3 nucleotides: TGCGCCAGCAGCCAAGATTTAGCAGGGGGCAGCCAAGAGACCCAGTACTTC.

The chain has TRBV4-1 and TRBJ1-2; the D is unclear. Trimming took 0 bases from V and 1 from J, leaving 12 bases between them. Germline V gene lookup returns CDR1 MGHRA and CDR2 YSYEKL. This CDR3 is 16 amino acids long. The CDR3 nucleotides read TGCGCCAGCAGCCAAGAAGGGCAGCTTTTTAACTATGGCTACACCTTC. It yields the protein CASSQEGQLFNYGYTF.

This clonotype was picked up a small number of times. CDR3 in amino acids: CASSHSAGGPRETQYF. DNA of the CDR3: TGTGCCAGCAGCCACTCGGCGGGAGGGCCCCGGGAGACCCAGTACTTC. The chain combines TRBV9 with TRBJ2-5; 9 nucleotides align to TRBD2. This CDR3 has 16 residues. Germline V gene sequence: CDR1 SGDLS, CDR2 YYNGEE. V gave up 4 bases and J gave up 5 bases; unmatched junction bases: 12.

V and J are TRBV10-3 and TRBJ2-5; TRBD2 matches 8 bases. Per germline, CDR1 ENHRY and CDR2 SYGVKD. This CDR3 contains 12 residues. Trimming took 8 bases from V and 5 from J; bases not matched to a gene: 4. For the CDR3, the DNA is TGTGCCATCGCAGCGGGAGAGGAGACCCAGTACTTC. Translated: CAIAAGEETQYF.

The genes are TRBV20-1 and TRBJ1-4; D gene unclear. The CDR3 totals 16 residues. Trimming took 0 bases from V and 0 from J, leaving 11 bases between them. Germline V gene lookup returns CDR1 DFQATT and CDR2 SNEGSKA (reference sequence). Here the CDR3 DNA reads TGCAGTGCTAGAGATAGTAGGATCCCAACTAATGAAAAACTGTTTTTT. Residues: CSARDSRIPTNEKLFF.

This clonotype was recorded a few times. The gene calls are TRBV11-2 and TRBJ2-5, with 11 nucleotides matching TRBD1. The CDR3 runs to 16 residues. Per the germline V gene, CDR1 is SGHAT and CDR2 is FQNNGV. V lost 1 base, J lost 5 bases, and 6 bases stayed unmatched. The CDR3 spells CASSLGGTGGWETQYF. The CDR3 coding sequence is TGTGCCAGCAGCTTAGGCGGGACAGGGGGGTGGGAGACCCAGTACTTC.

This clonotype was seen only a few times. J is TRBJ2-1 and V is TRBV11-2, with D possibly TRBD2 on 7 matching bases. This CDR3 region has 16 residues. Trimming took off 5 bases at V and 6 bases at J, with 20 bases between the two ends. The germline CDR1 and CDR2 sequences are SGHAT and FQNNGV. In nucleotides, the CDR3 is TGTGCCAGCAGCAGCCTTGCGGGGGCCTTCCCCAATGAGCAGTTCTTC. Amino acid sequence: CASSSLAGAFPNEQFF.

This clonotype has a handful of counts. The chain's CDR3 is CASSVATRQTTNTGELFF. CDR3 in DNA: TGTGCCAGCAGCGTAGCTACGCGGCAGACAACGAACACCGGGGAGCTGTTTTTT. This chain joins TRBV9 and TRBJ2-2; D unclear. CDR1 SGDLS and CDR2 YYNGEE come from the germline V gene. The CDR3 spans 18 residues. V was pared by 0 bases and J by 0 bases, with 15 bases between. The whole variable domain, remainder taken from reference TRBV9 and TRBJ2-2, is DSGVTQTPKHLITATGQRVTLRCSPRSGDLSVYWYQQSLDQGLQFLIQYYNGEERAKGNILERFSAQQFPDLHSELNLSSLELGDSALYFCASSVATRQTTNTGELFFGEGSRLTVL.

This clonotype was observed a handful of times. V usage is TRBV28 and J usage is TRBJ2-5; tentative D call: TRBD2 (5 bases). CDR1 and CDR2 (germline): MDHEN, SYDVKM. The CDR3 covers 14 residues. Trimming left V 5 bases short and J 0 bases short, with 10 bases between. The CDR3 coding sequence is TGTGCCAGCAGTCTGGACTCTTACCAAGAGACCCAGTACTTC. This sequence encodes CASSLDSYQETQYF.

This clonotype was counted at least ten times. This chain connects TRBV12-3 or TRBV12-4 to TRBJ1-2; 10 bases map to TRBD1. The V and J ends lost 4 bases and 6 bases, in that order; junction bases with no gene match: 2. There are 13 residues in the CDR3. This CDR3 is CASSSGTGDGYTF. In DNA, the CDR3 is TGTGCCAGCAGTTCAGGGACAGGGGATGGCTACACCTTC.

This clonotype was found a few times. The gene calls are TRBV10-3 and TRBJ2-5; the D gene is possibly TRBD1 (6 bases). V was shortened by 3 bases and J by 5 bases, with 13 bases between the two germline ends. The germline V gene has CDR1 ENHRY and CDR2 SYGVKD. There are 14 residues in the CDR3. The CDR3 DNA reads as TGTGCCATCAGTGAAGGACAGTCTAGGGAGACCCAGTACTTC. The encoded protein is CAISEGQSRETQYF.

This clonotype was detected only a few times. CDR3 in amino acids: CASSLGVMGETQYF. CDR3 sequence (DNA): TGTGCCAGCAGTTTAGGTGTCATGGGAGAGACCCAGTACTTC. The chain uses TRBV12-3 or TRBV12-4 and TRBJ2-5; D call uncertain. The V gene lost 1 base and the J gene lost 4 bases, with 10 bases spanning the gap. CDR3 length: 14 amino acids.

This clonotype was picked up a small number of times. This sequence joins TRBV20-1 and TRBJ2-7, with D perhaps being TRBD1 or TRBD2 (5 bases each). V was trimmed by 3 bases and J by 0 bases, leaving 15 bases between them. Germline CDR1 reads DFQATT; CDR2 reads SNEGSKA (reference sequence). CDR3 length: 15 residues. In DNA form, the CDR3 reads TGCAGTGCTAGGGGACGCCCGCTCCCCTCCTACGAGCAGTACTTC. Its translation is CSARGRPLPSYEQYF.

This sequence joins TRBV29-1 and TRBJ2-3; weak D call: TRBD2 (5 bases). This CDR3 region has 13 residues. V was shortened by 7 bases and J by 10 bases, with 21 bases between the two germline ends. Per germline, CDR1 SQVTM and CDR2 ANQGSEA. This CDR3 reads CSAIPGWRMAQYF. As DNA, the CDR3 is TGCAGCGCCATACCGGGGTGGAGGATGGCGCAGTATTTT.